A single sample gave rise to the 5 T cell receptor beta chains below, sequenced in a study of identifying expanded T cells in peripheral blood (dated by TCRdb to the late 2010s). The library was obtained by the immunoSEQ multiplex PCR assay. The immuneACCESS repertoire file appears here via TCRdb, limited to in-frame rearrangements. These files lack a portion of the clones; in checked studies, under half of the deficit traces to unresolved V genes, and the cause of the others is not known. The sample table records roughly 130,000 clones; approximately 86% of these occur just once. The top ten hold around 8.4% of the sample. The sequenced material came from blood. The receptors originated from a person aged 18-70 years in good health.

The genes are TRBV5-4 and TRBJ1-1, with 9 bases fitting TRBD1. V lost 4 bases, J lost 0 bases, and 7 bases stayed unmatched. The CDR3 is 16 residues long. Germline V gene data show CDR1 as SGHNT and CDR2 as YYREEE (reference sequence). The CDR3 is CASSPRQGDMNTEAFF. In nucleotides, the CDR3 is TGTGCCAGCAGCCCCCGACAGGGGGACATGAACACTGAAGCTTTCTTT.

The DNA of the CDR3 is TGTGCCAGCTCACCATCCCGAGAAACCTACGAGCAGTACTTC. Protein product: CASSPSRETYEQYF. The chain employs TRBV18 and TRBJ2-7; D is unresolved. The CDR3 covers 14 residues. The V end was cut by 2 bases, the J end by 2 bases, with 10 bases between. Germline CDR1 and CDR2: KGHSH and LQKENI. Full variable domain (remainder filled in from reference TRBV18 and TRBJ2-7): NAGVMQNPRHLVRRRGQEARLRCSPMKGHSHVYWYRQLPEEGLKFMVYLQKENIIDESGMPKERFSAEFPKEGPSILRIQQVVRGDSAAYFCASSPSRETYEQYFGPGTRLTVT.

The chain carries TRBV6-1 and TRBJ2-3; 8 bases agree with TRBD1. V was clipped by 2 bases and J by 0 bases; unmatched bases: 22. The CDR3 loop spans 22 amino acids. CDR1 and CDR2 (germline): MNHNS, SASEGT. The chain's CDR3 is CASSERAPLWDRTFTSTDTQYF. The CDR3 coding sequence is TGTGCCAGCAGTGAACGGGCACCTTTGTGGGACAGGACCTTTACTAGCACAGATACGCAGTATTTT.

This rearrangement joins TRBV7-9 to TRBJ2-7; 9 positions agree with TRBD1. The CDR3 consists of 14 residues. The V and J ends lost 5 bases and 3 bases, in that order; junction bases with no gene match: 5. Germline CDR1 is SEHNR and CDR2 is FQNEAQ (reference sequence). The CDR3 bases are TGTGCCAGCAGCCCGACAGGGGGTCGCTACGAGCAGTACTTC. Its protein product is CASSPTGGRYEQYF. Filled out from reference TRBV7-9 and TRBJ2-7, the complete variable domain reads DTGVSQNPRHKITKRGQNVTFRCDPISEHNRLYWYRQTLGQGPEFLTYFQNEAQLEKSRLLSDRFSAERPKGSFSTLEIQRTEQGDSAMYLCASSPTGGRYEQYFGPGTRLTVT.

Of note for this clone: Other DNA sequences in the sample encode the same CDR3. The V and J genes are TRBV7-2 and TRBJ2-2, with no clear D. This CDR3 has 15 amino acids. CDR1 and CDR2 from the germline V gene are SGHTA and FQGNSA. Between the trimmed V and J ends, which lost 5 bases and 0 bases, there was a span of 10 bases. CDR3 DNA sequence: TGTGCCAGCAGCCCCCCCCGGCCGAACACCGGGGAGCTGTTTTTT. This gives the protein CASSPPRPNTGELFF.